This entry features one T cell receptor (beta chain) sequence. The data originate from a study of blood T cell repertoires in COVID-19. Study at large: PBMCs, B-cell-depleted T cells, or T cells were the source of the cDNA or gDNA that made up the material.

Authors' processing steps: Reference gene primer amplification in the assay estimated nucleated cell counts. Assay used: immunoSEQ multiplex PCR; TCRdb lists only in-frame clones, some missing. The D gene and trimming were derived from the DNA, and the V and J assignments and clone size from that table. The repertoire holds more than 200,000 clones, with around 83% as singletons. With 5 bases removed from V and 1 base from J, the gap between germline ends came to 18 bases. CDR3 length: 17 amino acids. The germline CDR1 and CDR2 sequences are KGHDR and SFDVKD. The chain links TRBV24-1 to TRBJ2-3, with D perhaps matching TRBD1 (6 bases). Material for sequencing was peripheral blood. The TCR sequence derives from a woman between 45 and 60 years old with COVID-19, enrolled during active disease. CDR3 DNA: TGTGCCACCAGTGGAGTCGACAGAGCAGGGGGCACAGATACGCAGTATTTT. It is translated as CATSGVDRAGGTDTQYF.